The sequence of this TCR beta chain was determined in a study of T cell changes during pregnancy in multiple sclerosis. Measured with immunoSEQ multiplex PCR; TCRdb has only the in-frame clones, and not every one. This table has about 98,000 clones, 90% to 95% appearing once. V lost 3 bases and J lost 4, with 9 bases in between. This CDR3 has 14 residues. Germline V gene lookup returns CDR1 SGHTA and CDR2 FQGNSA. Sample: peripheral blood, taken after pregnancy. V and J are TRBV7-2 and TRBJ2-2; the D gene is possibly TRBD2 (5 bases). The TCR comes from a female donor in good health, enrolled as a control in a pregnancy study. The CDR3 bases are TGTGCCAGCAGCTTGTATCTAGCCACCGGGGAGCTGTTTTTT. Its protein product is CASSLYLATGELFF.